This TCR beta chain was recorded in a study of shared clonotypes between healthy human individuals. General study results and limits: Memory subsets generally showed lower estimated richness than naive subsets.

Clones were read by immunoSEQ multiplex PCR, and TCRdb kept only the in-frame ones, dropping some. The sample has millions of clones, more than 80% seen once; the top ten hold about 0.39%. On this clone: The antigen is not known.

The TCR comes from a man in his late teens or twenties in good health. Some clones in this sample may be carry-over from other donors' samples. Sequencing was performed on naive CD4+ T cells from PBMCs. Subset given: CD45RA+ positively selected.

Written as DNA, the CDR3 is TGTGCCAGCAGCACTCTATCTTCCTCCTACAATGAGCAGTTCTTC. This encodes CASSTLSSSYNEQFF. This chain uses TRBV9 with TRBJ2-1; unclear D gene. V was trimmed by 4 bases and J by 0 bases, leaving 11 bases between them. The CDR3 runs to 15 residues. Germline V gene sequence: CDR1 SGDLS, CDR2 YYNGEE.